A selection of T cell receptor beta chains follows, all from one sample in a study of cytomegalovirus exposure and HLA in healthy donors. The protocol was immunoSEQ multiplex PCR, while the TCRdb copy is restricted to in-frame clones and leaves out a portion. The data show over 50,000 clones, 80% to 95% seen once. Material: PBMCs. The receptors stem from a man aged 18 to 35 in good health and CMV-seropositive. Both conserved end residues are trimmed from each CDR3. Not every row has a clone size; where given, it reads once, few, many or a size class.

v_gene	abundance	j_gene	CDR3aa
TRBV29-1	-	TRBJ1-2	SAILGQTNYGYT
TRBV7-6	-	TRBJ1-2	ASSPGGGYGYT
TRBV28	once	TRBJ2-1	ASSLSTSGRSCEQF
TRBV7-3	-	TRBJ2-1	ASGGGWDEQF
TRBV9	once	TRBJ1-1	ASSSLDRNTEAF
TRBV6-4	-	TRBJ2-7	ASSDFRGDSLEQY
TRBV19	-	TRBJ2-7	ASSSGTSSTTFYEQY
TRBV5-1	few	TRBJ1-2	ASSLTDKGYT
TRBV9	-	TRBJ2-1	ASSVVGDRVYTSSYNEQF
TRBV28	-	TRBJ2-2	ASQSTTGELF
TRBV6-4	few	TRBJ2-3	ASSEGSGRASDTQY
TRBV15	-	TRBJ1-5	ATSRAGAGSFWGNQPQH
TRBV28	-	TRBJ2-7	ASSLPGGNEQY
TRBV5-1	-	TRBJ2-7	ASTGPRHYEQY
TRBV7-8	-	TRBJ2-1	ASSLLLAVISTHEQF
TRBV9	-	TRBJ2-3	ASSVEGTFGDTQY
TRBV6-1	-	TRBJ1-3	ASSDATGLGNTIY
TRBV6-6	-	TRBJ2-2	ASSPGQGWLGELF
TRBV18	-	TRBJ2-1	ASSTKPGLAGENEQF
TRBV2	-	TRBJ2-7	ASSERTGQTYEQY
TRBV23-1	-	TRBJ1-5	ASAQGRQQGKVSNQPQH
TRBV28	few	TRBJ2-2	ASSPLTGQGAGGELF
TRBV29-1	-	TRBJ2-7	SVSTSGSNEQY
TRBV5-4	-	TRBJ1-1	ASSFGQGASEAF
TRBV6-6	-	TRBJ1-3	ASSYSRGGGNTIY
TRBV10-3	-	TRBJ2-1	AISEPPGLAGGILSYNEQF
TRBV27	-	TRBJ1-1	ASPTRRGSNTEAF
TRBV4-2	-	TRBJ2-3	ASSPQSGRTSTDTQY
TRBV5-4	-	TRBJ2-5	ASSLLETQY
TRBV6-1	-	TRBJ2-5	ASSDMGQEETQY
TRBV14	-	TRBJ2-7	ASSQGFGTAYEQY
TRBV7-8	-	TRBJ2-7	ASSLMTTYEQY
TRBV28	-	TRBJ1-4	ASTGGGELF
TRBV5-4	-	TRBJ2-6	ASSSSGHSGANVLT
TRBV4-2	-	TRBJ2-3	ASSPGTGSTDTQY
TRBV7-7	-	TRBJ2-5	ASSPTGIQETQY
TRBV18	-	TRBJ2-1	ASSPRGTNEQF